This T cell receptor (beta chain) was found in a study of cytomegalovirus exposure and HLA in healthy donors. About the research overall: The roughly 670 first-cohort repertoires shared a platform with the approximately 120 validation repertoires, as reported in a later analysis. Study conclusions and caveats: Despite most TCR sequences being rare, some public TCRs occurred in many donors. The study labeled 164 TCR beta chains cytomegalovirus-associated. A few CMV-associated chains were confirmed in vitro to be specific for CMV antigens.

To note about this clone: As yet, its antigen is unknown.

This CDR3 has 14 amino acids. Trimming cost V 5 bases and J 3 bases; bases outside gene matches: 5. CDR1 and CDR2 from the germline V gene are LNHDA and SQIVND (reference sequence). Only in-frame clones appear in the TCRdb table, and some are missing; sequencing was by immunoSEQ multiplex PCR. The profile shows about 160,000 clones, 84% of them singletons. The V gene is TRBV19, the J gene TRBJ1-2, with 8 bases aligning to TRBD1. The receptor comes from a man aged 25 to 40 in good health and CMV-seropositive. Input material: PBMCs. This CDR3 reads CASSSMTGDYGYTF. The CDR3 coding sequence is TGTGCCAGTAGTTCAATGACAGGGGACTATGGCTACACCTTC.